This TCR beta chain comes out of a study of monozygotic twins with inflammatory bowel disease. The study, taken as a whole, reports: Similarity of repertoires did not differ between concordant and discordant twins, possibly from limited power.

This CDR3 is 14 amino acids long. Looked up from germline, CDR1 is SGDLS and CDR2 is YYNGEE. Note on this clonotype: Its antigen is unidentified.

RNA in its total form was extracted from whole blood, and T cells were not sorted. Each sample had eight separate cDNA synthesis reactions. TCRalpha along with TCRbeta cDNA was subjected to two nested PCRs lasting 16 and 9 cycles. Following a re-call of the 5' RACE reads, TCRdb has one entry per CDR3 protein and lacks DNA. The sample holds approximately 160,000 distinct CDR3 sequences. The receptor was derived from a human donor with ulcerative colitis or Crohn's disease, or a healthy co-twin of an affected twin (not recorded which). The rearrangement joins TRBV9 to TRBJ1-5. The sequenced sample consisted of blood. Here the CDR3 reads CASSPTPSNQPQHF.